The 18 T cell receptor beta chains presented below share a single source sample, sequenced in a study of T cell responses to AZD1222 COVID-19 vaccine (dated by TCRdb to the early 2020s). What this sample's time point label stands for: baseline before first vaccination. Library preparation used the immunoSEQ multiplex PCR assay. The table comes from immuneACCESS by way of TCRdb, which keeps in-frame sequences with V and J called. Part of the clones is missing from these tables; in studies checked, under half for an unresolved V gene and the rest for unknown reasons. Recorded for this sample are 150,000 to 200,000 clones; roughly 92% of them occurred a single time. The ten biggest clones cover 10% of the sample. The sample in question was peripheral blood, obtained on day 0 of AZD1222 vaccination. The receptors derive from an adult in good health.

This clone came up many times. The chain combines TRBV4-2 with TRBJ1-1; D unclear. Trimming removed 0 bases from V and 2 bases from J, with 13 bases in between. This CDR3 has 16 residues. Germline-derived CDR1 and CDR2 are LGHNA and YNFKEQ. The CDR3 loop reads CASSQEGNPLNTEAFF. In nucleotides, the CDR3 is TGTGCCAGCAGCCAAGAAGGGAATCCCCTTAACACTGAAGCTTTCTTT.

The chain couples TRBV19 to TRBJ2-3; 9 bases fit TRBD1. This CDR3 contains 18 residues. The germline CDR1 and CDR2 sequences are LNHDA and SQIVND (reference sequence). V was pared by 5 bases and J by 2 bases, with 14 bases of the junction left unmatched. The CDR3 region is CASSSQGGTGPTTDTQYF. In nucleotides, the CDR3 is TGTGCCAGTAGTTCTCAAGGGGGGACAGGGCCTACCACAGATACGCAGTATTTT.

V and J are TRBV19 and TRBJ1-2; tentatively, D is TRBD1 (5 bases). The CDR3 extends over 14 amino acids. Germline values: CDR1 LNHDA, CDR2 SQIVND (reference sequence). V was shortened by 1 base and J by 3 bases, with 9 bases between the two germline ends. CDR3 residues: CASSIGGEDYGYTF. The CDR3 coding sequence is TGTGCCAGTAGTATAGGGGGCGAGGACTATGGCTACACCTTC.

CDR3: CASSPRVSEAFF. CDR3 nucleotides: TGTGCCAGCTCACCGAGGGTCTCCGAAGCTTTCTTT. The genes are TRBV18 and TRBJ1-1, with no clear D. This CDR3 has 12 amino acids. Per germline, CDR1 KGHSH and CDR2 LQKENI. V was cut by 3 bases and J by 8 bases, with 10 bases left in between.

This clone was seen a few times. The chain is built from TRBV2 and TRBJ2-1; 7 bases map to TRBD1. CDR3 length: 15 residues. V gave up 3 bases and J gave up 7 bases; unmatched junction bases: 9. Germline V CDR1 and CDR2: SNHLY, FYNNEI. The chain's CDR3 is CASSEEQGWANEQFF. CDR3 nucleotide sequence: TGTGCCAGCAGTGAGGAACAGGGGTGGGCAAATGAGCAGTTCTTC.

The chain combines TRBV6-5 with TRBJ2-1; D is ambiguous. The V end was cut by 5 bases, the J end by 8 bases, with 16 bases between. Per the germline V gene, CDR1 is MNHEY and CDR2 is SVGAGI. This CDR3 is 14 amino acids long. CDR3 loop: CASSLSLVLHEQFF. In DNA, the CDR3 is TGTGCCAGCAGTCTATCCCTAGTTTTGCATGAGCAGTTCTTC.

CDR3 DNA: TGTGCCAGCAGCCCAGGACAGGGGGCTGGTCAGCCCCAGCATTTT. This translates into CASSPGQGAGQPQHF. This chain uses TRBV3-1 (or the pseudogene TRBV3-2) with TRBJ1-5; 11 bases are a match to TRBD1. Germline CDR1 is LGHDT and CDR2 is YNNKEL (reference sequence). With 4 bases clipped from V and 6 bases from J, the junction kept 5 bases outside the gene matches. This CDR3 comprises 15 residues.

This clone came up a few times. The chain is built from TRBV18 and TRBJ1-1; D unclear. Germline CDR1 KGHSH, CDR2 LQKENI. The CDR3 runs 16 residues. Trimming took off 3 bases at V and 0 bases at J, with 14 bases between the two ends. CDR3 in amino acids: CASSPRRGGLNTEAFF. Written as DNA, the CDR3 is TGTGCCAGCTCACCGCGACGGGGAGGGCTGAACACTGAAGCTTTCTTT.

The chain carries TRBV7-2 and TRBJ1-2; 7 bases align to TRBD1. In germline, CDR1 is SGHTA, CDR2 FQGNSA. This CDR3 is built from 14 residues. J was trimmed by 8 bases and V by 5 bases; bases with no gene match: 11. The CDR3 sequence: CASSPYRQGEGYTF. In DNA, the CDR3 is TGTGCCAGCAGCCCATACAGACAGGGTGAAGGCTACACCTTC.

This clone was counted a single time. V gene TRBV19 combines with J gene TRBJ1-1, with no clear D. Trimming removed 0 bases from V and 4 bases from J, with 12 bases in between. Germline V gene lookup returns CDR1 LNHDA and CDR2 SQIVND (reference sequence). This CDR3 region has 15 residues. The CDR3 DNA reads as TGTGCCAGTAGTATAGATCCCCTGTTAGGCACTGAAGCTTTCTTT. Encoded protein: CASSIDPLLGTEAFF.

The chain recombines TRBV9 with TRBJ1-4, with 8 bases identical to TRBD1. Germline V CDR1 and CDR2: SGDLS, YYNGEE. V shed 4 bases, J shed 7 bases, and the junction held 6 bases outside the gene matches. This CDR3 comprises 14 residues. CDR3 protein: CASSQGARGEKLFF. The CDR3 DNA follows: TGTGCCAGCAGCCAGGGGGCGCGGGGTGAAAAACTGTTTTTT.

This chain uses TRBV27 with TRBJ2-2; unclear D gene. There are 14 residues in the CDR3. Trimming shortened V by 2 bases and J by 6 bases, and 10 bases separated the two germline ends. Germline loops: CDR1 MNHEY, CDR2 SMNVEV (reference sequence). The CDR3 loop is CASSLNPGPGELFF. The CDR3 nucleotides read TGTGCCAGCAGTTTAAACCCTGGGCCCGGGGAGCTGTTTTTT.

This chain connects TRBV7-9 to TRBJ2-1, with a possible D match to TRBD2 (6 bases). V was clipped by 4 bases and J by 12 bases, with 19 bases between them. Germline CDR1 SEHNR, CDR2 FQNEAQ (reference sequence). This CDR3 has 14 amino acids. This CDR3 is CASSSSVAALTQFF. Written as DNA, the CDR3 is TGTGCCAGCAGCTCCTCGGTAGCGGCTTTAACGCAGTTCTTC.

V is TRBV5-1 and J is TRBJ1-2; maybe TRBD1 (5 bases). V was shortened by 0 bases and J by 3 bases, with 12 bases between the two germline ends. CDR1 and CDR2 from the germline V gene are SGHRS and YFSETQ. The CDR3 length is 15 residues. The CDR3 region has the DNA TGCGCCAGCAGCTTGGTAGAGGCAGGGCACTATGGCTACACCTTC. Its translation: CASSLVEAGHYGYTF.

In the case of this clone: At the DNA level, this CDR3 is encoded by other sequences in the same sample as well. The J gene is TRBJ2-2, the V gene TRBV18; D unresolved. CDR1 KGHSH and CDR2 LQKENI come from the germline V gene. V shed 0 bases and J shed 0 bases, with 8 bases lying between them. This CDR3 spans 16 amino acids. The CDR3 DNA follows: TGTGCCAGCTCACCACCTGGCCTCGCGAACACCGGGGAGCTGTTTTTT. This encodes CASSPPGLANTGELFF.

This chain uses TRBV4-2 with TRBJ2-3; 9 bases agree with TRBD1. The CDR3 runs to 16 residues. The J segment lost 0 bases and the V segment lost 2 bases, leaving 3 bases of the junction unmatched. Germline V gene lookup returns CDR1 LGHNA and CDR2 YNFKEQ. CDR3 loop: CASSQRDRDSTDTQYF. CDR3 nucleotides: TGTGCCAGCAGCCAACGGGACAGGGATAGCACAGATACGCAGTATTTT.

The chain recombines TRBV7-9 with TRBJ1-3; no clear D gene. Trimming cost V 10 bases and J 2 bases, with 15 bases left between them. Germline CDR1 is SEHNR and CDR2 is FQNEAQ (reference sequence). The CDR3 spans 14 residues. As DNA, the CDR3 is TGTGCCACCAACGCCCCGGGTCCTGGAAACACCATATATTTT. Its protein product is CATNAPGPGNTIYF. Variable domain in full (rest from reference TRBV7-9 and TRBJ1-3): DTGVSQNPRHKITKRGQNVTFRCDPISEHNRLYWYRQTLGQGPEFLTYFQNEAQLEKSRLLSDRFSAERPKGSFSTLEIQRTEQGDSAMYLCATNAPGPGNTIYFGEGSWLTVV.

This chain uses TRBV2 with TRBJ1-2; D might be TRBD1 (6 bases). Trimming left V 6 bases short and J 4 bases short, with 12 bases between. The CDR3 length is 13 residues. CDR1 SNHLY and CDR2 FYNNEI come from the germline V gene. The CDR3 here is CASRGAGIYGYTF. The CDR3 nucleotides are TGTGCCAGCAGGGGGGCGGGGATCTATGGCTACACCTTC.